This T cell receptor beta chain comes out of a study of OX40 agonist ivuxolimab in advanced cancers. Study background: The eligibility criteria allowed prior anti-PD-1, anti-PD-L1 or anti-CTLA-4 therapy, and 30% to 40% had some.

The method was immunoSEQ multiplex PCR; TCRdb's version includes in-frame clones alone and lacks a portion of them. Among some 50,000 clones listed, about 89% were seen once. Per germline, CDR1 LGHNA and CDR2 YNFKEQ. V was shortened by 0 bases and J by 5 bases, with 23 bases between the two germline ends. The CDR3 is 19 residues long. The chain recombines TRBV4-2 with TRBJ1-3; D is ambiguous. The TCR comes from an adult with an advanced solid tumor such as melanoma, head and neck, liver or kidney cancer. The sample in question was CD4+ or CD8+ T cells sorted from blood, obtained in a trial of the OX40 agonist ivuxolimab. CDR3 sequence (DNA): TGTGCCAGCAGCCAAGAAAGGCAGGATCAATCCAATCGTAGAAACACCATATATTTT. This gives the protein CASSQERQDQSNRRNTIYF.